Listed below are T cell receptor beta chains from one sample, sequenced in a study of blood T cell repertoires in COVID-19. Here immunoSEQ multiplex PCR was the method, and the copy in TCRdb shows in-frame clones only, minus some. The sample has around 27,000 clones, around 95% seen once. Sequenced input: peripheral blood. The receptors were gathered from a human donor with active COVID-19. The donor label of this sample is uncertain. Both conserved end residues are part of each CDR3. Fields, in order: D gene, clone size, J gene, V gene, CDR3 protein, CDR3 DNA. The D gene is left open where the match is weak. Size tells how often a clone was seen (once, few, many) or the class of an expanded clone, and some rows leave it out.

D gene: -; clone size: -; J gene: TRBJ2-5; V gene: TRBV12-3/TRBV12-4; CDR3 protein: CASSMGGETQYF; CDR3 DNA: TGTGCCAGCAGTATGGGGGGAGAGACCCAGTACTTC
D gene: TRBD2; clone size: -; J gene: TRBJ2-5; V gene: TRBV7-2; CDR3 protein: CASSLGLAGGQETQYF; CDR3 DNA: TGTGCCAGCAGCTTAGGCCTAGCGGGGGGCCAAGAGACCCAGTACTTC
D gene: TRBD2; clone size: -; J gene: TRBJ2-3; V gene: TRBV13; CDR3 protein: CASIRLAGGVSDTQYF; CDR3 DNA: TGTGCCAGCATCCGACTAGCGGGAGGCGTATCAGATACGCAGTATTTT
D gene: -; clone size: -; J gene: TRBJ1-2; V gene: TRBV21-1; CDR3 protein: CASRNMDRGKCYTF; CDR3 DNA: TGTGCCAGCAGGAATATGGACAGGGGAAAGTGCTACACCTTC
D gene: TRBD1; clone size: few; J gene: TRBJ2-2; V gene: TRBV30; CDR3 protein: CAWSVGTGSRTGELFF; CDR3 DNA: TGTGCCTGGAGTGTCGGGACAGGCAGTCGCACCGGGGAGCTGTTTTTT
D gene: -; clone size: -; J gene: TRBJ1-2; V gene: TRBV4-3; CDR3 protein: CASSQDRGARYGYTF; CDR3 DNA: TGCGCCAGCAGCCAAGATCGGGGGGCGCGTTATGGCTACACCTTC
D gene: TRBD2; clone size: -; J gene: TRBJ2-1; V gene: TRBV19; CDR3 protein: CASRRTSGIYNEQFF; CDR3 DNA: TGTGCCAGTAGGCGAACTAGCGGGATCTACAATGAGCAGTTCTTC
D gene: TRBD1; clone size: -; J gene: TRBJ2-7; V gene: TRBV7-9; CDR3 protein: CASSLDHRGYEQYF; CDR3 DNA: TGTGCCAGCAGCTTAGATCACAGGGGTTACGAGCAGTACTTC
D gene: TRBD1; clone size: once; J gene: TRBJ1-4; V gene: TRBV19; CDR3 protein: CASTSSRASRGELFF; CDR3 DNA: TGTGCCAGTACCTCTTCACGTGCGTCCAGGGGGGAACTGTTTTTT
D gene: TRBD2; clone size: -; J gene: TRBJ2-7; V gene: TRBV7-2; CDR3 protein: CASSLARTSGGVNEQYF; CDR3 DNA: TGTGCCAGCAGCTTAGCTCGGACTAGCGGGGGGGTCAACGAGCAGTACTTC
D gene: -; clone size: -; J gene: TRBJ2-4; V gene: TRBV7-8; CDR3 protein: CASSLTGFNIQYF; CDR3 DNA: TGTGCCAGCAGCTTGACAGGTTTCAACATTCAGTACTTC
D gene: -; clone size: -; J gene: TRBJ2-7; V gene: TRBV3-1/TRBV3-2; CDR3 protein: CASSRAGGSYEQYF; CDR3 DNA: TGTGCCAGCAGCCGAGCCGGGGGCTCCTACGAGCAGTACTTC
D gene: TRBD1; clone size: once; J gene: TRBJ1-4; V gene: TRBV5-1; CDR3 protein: CASSSAGTGGSRHEKLFF; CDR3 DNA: TGCGCCAGCAGCTCGGCCGGGACAGGGGGCTCCCGTCATGAAAAACTGTTTTTT
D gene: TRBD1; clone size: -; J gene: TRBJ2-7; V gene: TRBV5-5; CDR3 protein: CASSLVWAGGNYEQYF; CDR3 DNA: TGTGCCAGCAGCTTGGTATGGGCAGGGGGCAACTACGAGCAGTACTTC
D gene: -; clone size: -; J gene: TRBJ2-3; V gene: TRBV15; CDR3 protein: CATSRAVINVDTQYF; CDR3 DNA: TGTGCCACCAGCAGAGCGGTCATTAATGTAGATACGCAGTATTTT
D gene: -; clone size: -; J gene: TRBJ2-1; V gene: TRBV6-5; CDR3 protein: CASSPRQYNEQFF; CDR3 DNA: TGTGCCAGCAGTCCCCGCCAGTACAATGAGCAGTTCTTC
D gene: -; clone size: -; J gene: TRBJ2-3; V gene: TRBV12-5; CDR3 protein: CASGRLGNTDTQYF; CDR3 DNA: TGTGCTAGTGGTCGCCTCGGGAACACAGATACGCAGTATTTT
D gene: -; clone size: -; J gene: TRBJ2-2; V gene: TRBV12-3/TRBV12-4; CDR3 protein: CASSLQGRGELFF; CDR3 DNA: TGTGCCAGCAGTCTACAGGGGAGGGGGGAGCTGTTTTTT
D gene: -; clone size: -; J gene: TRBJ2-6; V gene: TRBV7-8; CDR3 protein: CASSLGWGTRAGANVLTF; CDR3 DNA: TGTGCCAGCAGCTTAGGGTGGGGGACAAGGGCTGGGGCCAACGTCCTGACTTTC
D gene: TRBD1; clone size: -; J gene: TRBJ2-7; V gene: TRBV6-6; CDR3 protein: CASSYEAGTVHYEQYF; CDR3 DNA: TGTGCCAGCAGTTACGAGGCCGGGACAGTACACTACGAGCAGTACTTC
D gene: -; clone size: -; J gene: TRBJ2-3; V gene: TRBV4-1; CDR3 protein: CASSQPTASLSTDTQYF; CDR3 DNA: TGCGCCAGCAGCCAACCTACCGCTAGTTTGAGCACAGATACGCAGTATTTT
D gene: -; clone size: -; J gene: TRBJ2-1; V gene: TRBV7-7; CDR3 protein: CASSPRRGDNEQFF; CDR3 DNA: TGTGCCAGCAGCCCTCGCAGGGGAGACAATGAGCAGTTCTTC
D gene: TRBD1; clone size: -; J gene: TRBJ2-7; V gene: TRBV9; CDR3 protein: CASSPQTGVNYEQYF; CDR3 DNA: TGTGCCAGCAGCCCACAGACAGGGGTAAACTACGAGCAGTACTTC
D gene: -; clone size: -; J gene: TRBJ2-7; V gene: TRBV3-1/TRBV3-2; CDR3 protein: CASSVLSVSEQYF; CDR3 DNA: TGTGCCAGCAGCGTTTTGTCGGTCTCCGAGCAGTACTTC
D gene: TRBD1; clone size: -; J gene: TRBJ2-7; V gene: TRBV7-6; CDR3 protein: CASSTRSSGTGVLAGILYEQYF; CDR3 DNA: TGTGCCAGCAGCACGAGGAGTTCCGGGACAGGTGTCCTTGCGGGGATCCTCTACGAGCAGTACTTC
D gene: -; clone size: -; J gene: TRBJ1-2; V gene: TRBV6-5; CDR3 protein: CASSRGHANYGYTF; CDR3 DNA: TGTGCCAGCAGTAGGGGACACGCTAACTATGGCTACACCTTC
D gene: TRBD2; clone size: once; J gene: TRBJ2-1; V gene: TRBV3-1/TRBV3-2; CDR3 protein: CASSQARAGPFF; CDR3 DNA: TGTGCCAGCAGCCAAGCCCGAGCGGGGCCCTTCTTC
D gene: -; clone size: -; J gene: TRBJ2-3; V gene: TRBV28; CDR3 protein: CASSLTQPTGRPGRPRSTDTQYF; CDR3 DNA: TGTGCCAGCAGTTTAACACAACCAACAGGACGGCCTGGGCGACCCCGAAGCACAGATACGCAGTATTTT
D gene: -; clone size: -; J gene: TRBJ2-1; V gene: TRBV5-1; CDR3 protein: CASSLESYNEQFF; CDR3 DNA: TGCGCCAGCAGCTTAGAGTCCTACAATGAGCAGTTCTTC
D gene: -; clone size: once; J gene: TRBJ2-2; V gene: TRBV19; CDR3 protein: CASSIWSGRPGELFF; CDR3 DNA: TGTGCCAGTAGTATCTGGTCAGGGAGGCCCGGGGAGCTGTTTTTT
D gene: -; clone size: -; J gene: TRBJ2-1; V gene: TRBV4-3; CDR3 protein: CASSQVGEEYYNEQFF; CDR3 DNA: TGCGCCAGCAGCCAAGTGGGGGAGGAGTACTACAATGAGCAGTTCTTC
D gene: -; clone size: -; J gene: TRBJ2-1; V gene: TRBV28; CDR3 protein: CASVGGDSSYNEQFF; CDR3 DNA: TGTGCCAGCGTGGGCGGGGACAGCTCCTACAATGAGCAGTTCTTC
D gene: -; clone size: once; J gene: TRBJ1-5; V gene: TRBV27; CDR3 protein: CASSLSAGSNQPQHF; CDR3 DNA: TGTGCCAGCAGTTTATCGGCAGGCAGCAATCAGCCCCAGCATTTT
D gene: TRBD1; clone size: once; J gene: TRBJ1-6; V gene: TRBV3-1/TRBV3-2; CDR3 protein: CASTNRGLGSPLHF; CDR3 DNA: TGTGCCAGTACAAACAGGGGGCTAGGTTCACCCCTCCACTTT
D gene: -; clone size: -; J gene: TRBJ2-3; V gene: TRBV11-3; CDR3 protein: CASSLEGGTDTQYF; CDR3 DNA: TGTGCCAGCAGCTTAGAAGGGGGCACAGATACGCAGTATTTT
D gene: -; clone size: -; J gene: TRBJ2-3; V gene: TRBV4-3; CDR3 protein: CASSQDQGPDTQYF; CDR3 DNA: TGCGCCAGCAGCCAAGATCAGGGTCCAGATACGCAGTATTTT
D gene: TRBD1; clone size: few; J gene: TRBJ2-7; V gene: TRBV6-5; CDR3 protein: CASRPRQGRSYEQYF; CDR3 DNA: TGTGCCAGCAGGCCCAGACAGGGCCGTTCCTACGAGCAGTACTTC
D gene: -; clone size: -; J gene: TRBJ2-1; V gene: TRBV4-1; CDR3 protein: CASSQGGSGALHNEQFF; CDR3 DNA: TGCGCCAGCAGCCAAGGGGGATCTGGGGCCCTACATAATGAGCAGTTCTTC
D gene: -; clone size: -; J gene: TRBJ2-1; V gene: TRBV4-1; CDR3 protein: CASSLAGAGNSYNEQFF; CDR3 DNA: TGCGCCAGCAGCCTTGCGGGGGCGGGAAACTCCTACAATGAGCAGTTCTTC
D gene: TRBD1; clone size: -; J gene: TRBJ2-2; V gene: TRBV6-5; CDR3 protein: CASTRQGSAGELFF; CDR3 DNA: TGTGCCAGCACACGACAGGGGTCGGCCGGGGAGCTGTTTTTT
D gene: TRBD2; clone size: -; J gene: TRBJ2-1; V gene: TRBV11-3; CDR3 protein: CASSLTSGGAGHEQFF; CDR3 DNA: TGTGCCAGCAGCTTAACTAGCGGGGGGGCCGGCCATGAGCAGTTCTTC
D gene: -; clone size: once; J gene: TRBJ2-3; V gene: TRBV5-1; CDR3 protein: CASSLGQLHVDTQYF; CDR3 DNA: TGCGCCAGCAGCTTGGGACAGTTGCATGTGGATACGCAGTATTTT
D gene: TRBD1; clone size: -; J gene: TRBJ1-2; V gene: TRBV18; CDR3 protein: CASSPNLDRGPIGYTF; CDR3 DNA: TGTGCCAGCTCACCGAATCTAGACAGGGGCCCCATCGGCTACACCTTC
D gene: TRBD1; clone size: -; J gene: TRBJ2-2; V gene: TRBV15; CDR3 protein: CATSRDITGDIGELFF; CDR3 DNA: TGTGCCACCAGCAGAGATATAACAGGGGATATCGGGGAGCTGTTTTTT
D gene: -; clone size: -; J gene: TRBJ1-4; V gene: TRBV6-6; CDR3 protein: CASSYSQPGNEKLFF; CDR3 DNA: TGTGCCAGCAGTTACTCACAGCCAGGGAATGAAAAACTGTTTTTT
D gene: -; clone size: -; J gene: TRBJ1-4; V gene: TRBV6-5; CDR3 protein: CASSLRQVVSGEKLFF; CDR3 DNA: TGTGCCAGCAGTTTGAGACAGGTCGTTTCTGGTGAAAAACTGTTTTTT
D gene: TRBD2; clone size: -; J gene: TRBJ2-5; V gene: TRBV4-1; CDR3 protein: CASSQGPFSRGGQETQYF; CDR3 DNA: TGCGCCAGCAGCCAAGGCCCTTTTTCGCGGGGGGGCCAGGAGACCCAGTACTTC
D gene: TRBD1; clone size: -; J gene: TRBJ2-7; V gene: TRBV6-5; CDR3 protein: CASRPTGGVAQYF; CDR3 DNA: TGTGCCAGCAGACCCACAGGGGGCGTCGCCCAGTACTTC
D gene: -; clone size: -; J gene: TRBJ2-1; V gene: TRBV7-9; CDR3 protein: CASSREGVGGNEQFF; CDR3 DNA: TGTGCCAGCAGCCGAGAAGGGGTCGGTGGGAATGAGCAGTTCTTC
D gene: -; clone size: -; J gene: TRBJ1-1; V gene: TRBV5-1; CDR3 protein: CASSPPRGGRDTEAFF; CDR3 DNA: TGCGCCAGCAGCCCCCCCCGGGGGGGGAGAGACACTGAAGCTTTCTTT
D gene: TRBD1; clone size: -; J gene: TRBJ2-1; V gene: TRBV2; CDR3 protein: CASNEGQVQVNEQFF; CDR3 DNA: TGTGCCAGCAATGAGGGACAGGTTCAGGTAAATGAGCAGTTCTTC
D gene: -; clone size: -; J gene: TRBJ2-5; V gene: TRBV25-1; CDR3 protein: CASSEYGSGETQYF; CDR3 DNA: TGTGCCAGCAGTGAATATGGATCGGGAGAGACCCAGTACTTC
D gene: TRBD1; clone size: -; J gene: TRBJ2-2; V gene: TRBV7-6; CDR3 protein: CASSSPGQGNTGELFF; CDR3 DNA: TGTGCCAGCAGTTCACCGGGACAGGGGAACACCGGGGAGCTGTTTTTT